Included here is one TCR beta chain sequence, with context. No antigen is known for it. Base qualities are missing; no much larger clone stands one base away. The trim is 2 bases for V and 1 base for J, with a gap of 6 bases between the germline ends. The CDR3, cysteine through phenylalanine, is 12 amino acids long. Kept here is only the CDR3 DNA, which spans 36 bases and is read in frame from base 1. For CDR1 and CDR2, the germline V gene (reference sequence) lists DFQATT and SNEGSKA. RNA was extracted using the RNeasy kit, and roughly 0.5 to 1 microgram was reverse transcribed with random hexamers. The immunoSEQ multiplex PCR assay, covering 54 Vbeta and 13 Jbeta segments, was used to amplify TCR beta CDR3 regions. Bias from PCR amplification was corrected by using a synthetic template baseline for primer optimization and for computational correction. Under the source paper's analysis protocol: Reads were annotated to V, D and J genes per IMGT and analyzed with immunoSEQ Analyzer, keeping only productive sequences. Clonality was calculated as one minus the Shannon entropy normalized by log2 of the number of productive unique sequences. Public and private clones were assessed among the 100 most prevalent clones of each patient and control. Clones were defined as Susac-specific when absent from the healthy and MS cohorts, from about 1,100 published viral clones and from other ImmuneACCESS disease sequences. The public sequencing data were trimmed at Q25 with fastp and processed into clonotypes with MiXCR by TCRdb, which kept only in-frame beta chains. All rows with the same CDR3 protein become a single entry with the most common DNA and genes. V and J calls and clone size were set by TCRdb, not the authors. This sample gives 100,000 to 150,000 distinct CDR3 sequences in total; 90% to 95% of them show up just once. The top ten hold 0.065% to 0.09% of the sample.

High-throughput TCR beta sequencing profiled peripheral blood CD8+ and CD4+ T cells from healthy donors, Susac syndrome patients and multiple sclerosis patients. Healthy donors were age- and sex-matched controls. Bulk CD8+ and CD4+ T cells were purified by magnetic negative isolation, while CD8+ TEMRA cells were enriched using FACS. Blood was drawn into EDTA tubes, processed within 24 hours, and PBMCs were isolated by density gradient centrifugation. PBMCs intended for TCR sequencing were cryopreserved in liquid nitrogen and thawed later in a water bath at 37 degrees C. The sorted or isolated CD4+, CD8+ and CD8+ TEMRA cells had a purity of 90% or higher. The source of the sample is a study of CD8 T cells in Susac syndrome (dated by TCRdb to between 2019 and 2020). The study in broad terms: The study used repertoire sequencing to test whether antigen drove CD8+ T cell activation and differentiation in Susac syndrome.

General study outcomes and caveats: The number of individuals in the TCR sequencing and HLA analysis was acknowledged as relatively small.

The sequence joins TRBV20-1 to TRBJ2-7; confidence is insufficient to name the D gene. The source is a human donor in good health. The sample taken for sequencing was CD4+ T cells from PBMCs. CDR3 protein: CSARHFSYEQYF. The nucleotide sequence reads TGCAGTGCTAGACACTTTTCCTACGAGCAGTACTTC.